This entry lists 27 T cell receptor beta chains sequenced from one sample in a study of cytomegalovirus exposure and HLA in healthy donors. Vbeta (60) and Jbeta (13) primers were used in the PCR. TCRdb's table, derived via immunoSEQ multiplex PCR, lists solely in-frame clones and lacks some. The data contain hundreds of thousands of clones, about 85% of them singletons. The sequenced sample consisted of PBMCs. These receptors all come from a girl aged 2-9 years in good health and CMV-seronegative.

The CDR3 DNA reads TGTGCCAGCAGTGGCGGGAGGATCGCAGATACGCAGTATTTT. Translated, it gives CASSGGRIADTQYF. The V call is TRBV6-1, the J call TRBJ2-3; 8 positions match TRBD2. V lost 4 bases and J lost 4; bases outside the gene matches: 4. This CDR3 comprises 14 residues. Germline CDR1 is MNHNS and CDR2 is SASEGT.

The CDR3, as DNA: TGTGCCAGCAGTTGGCGGGACAGGGGTTCCTACAATGAGCAGTTCTTC. Translating gives CASSWRDRGSYNEQFF. The chain employs TRBV27 and TRBJ2-1, with 10 bases lining up with TRBD1. The CDR3 is 16 amino acids. Germline loops: CDR1 MNHEY, CDR2 SMNVEV (reference sequence). V gave up 4 bases and J gave up 1 base; unmatched junction bases: 4.

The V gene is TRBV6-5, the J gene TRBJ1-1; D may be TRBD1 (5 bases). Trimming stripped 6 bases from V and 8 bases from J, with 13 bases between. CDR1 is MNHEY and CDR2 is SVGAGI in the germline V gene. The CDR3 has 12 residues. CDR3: CASRVTGGEAFF. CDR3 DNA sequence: TGTGCCAGCAGGGTTACAGGAGGGGAAGCTTTCTTT.

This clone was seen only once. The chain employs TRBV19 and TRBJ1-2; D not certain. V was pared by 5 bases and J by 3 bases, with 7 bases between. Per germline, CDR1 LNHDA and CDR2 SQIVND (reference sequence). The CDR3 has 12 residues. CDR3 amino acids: CASSPADYGYTF. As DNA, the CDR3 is TGTGCCAGTAGTCCCGCAGACTATGGCTACACCTTC.

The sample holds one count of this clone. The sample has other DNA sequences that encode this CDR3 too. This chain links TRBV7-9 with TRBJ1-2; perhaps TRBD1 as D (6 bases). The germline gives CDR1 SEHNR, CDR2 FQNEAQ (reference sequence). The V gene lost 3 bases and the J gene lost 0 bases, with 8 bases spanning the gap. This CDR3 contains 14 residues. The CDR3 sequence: CASSLTGPNYGYTF. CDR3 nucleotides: TGTGCCAGCAGCTTGACAGGCCCTAACTATGGCTACACCTTC.

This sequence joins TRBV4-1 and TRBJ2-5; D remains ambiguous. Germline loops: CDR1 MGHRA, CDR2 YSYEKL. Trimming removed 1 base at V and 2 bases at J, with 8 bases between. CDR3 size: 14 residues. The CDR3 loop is CASSQVRDQETQYF. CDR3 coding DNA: TGCGCCAGCAGCCAAGTACGAGATCAAGAGACCCAGTACTTC.

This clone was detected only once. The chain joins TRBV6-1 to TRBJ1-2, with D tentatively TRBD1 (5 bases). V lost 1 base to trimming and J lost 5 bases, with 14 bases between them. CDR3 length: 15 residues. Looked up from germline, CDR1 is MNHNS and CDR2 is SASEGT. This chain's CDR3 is CASSEGAGFPYGYTF. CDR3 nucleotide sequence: TGTGCCAGCAGTGAAGGGGCAGGGTTCCCTTATGGCTACACCTTC.

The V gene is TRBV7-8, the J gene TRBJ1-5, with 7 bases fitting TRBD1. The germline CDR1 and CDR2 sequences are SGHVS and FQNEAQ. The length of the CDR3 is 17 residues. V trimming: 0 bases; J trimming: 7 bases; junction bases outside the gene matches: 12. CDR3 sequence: CASSLATGGGFFQPQHF. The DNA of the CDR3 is TGTGCCAGCAGCTTAGCGACTGGAGGGGGCTTTTTCCAGCCCCAGCATTTT.

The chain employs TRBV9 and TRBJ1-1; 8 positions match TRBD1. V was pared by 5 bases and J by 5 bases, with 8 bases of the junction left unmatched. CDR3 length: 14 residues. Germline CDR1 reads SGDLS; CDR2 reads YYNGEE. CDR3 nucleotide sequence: TGTGCCAGCAGGAAAACAGGGGGGGGTACTGAAGCTTTCTTT. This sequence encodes CASRKTGGGTEAFF.

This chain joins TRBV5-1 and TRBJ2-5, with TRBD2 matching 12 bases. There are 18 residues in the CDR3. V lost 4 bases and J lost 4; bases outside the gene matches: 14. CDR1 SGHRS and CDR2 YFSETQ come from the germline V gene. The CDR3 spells CASSLQTLLAGGPETQYF. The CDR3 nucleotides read TGCGCCAGCAGCCTACAGACCCTTCTAGCGGGGGGGCCAGAGACCCAGTACTTC.

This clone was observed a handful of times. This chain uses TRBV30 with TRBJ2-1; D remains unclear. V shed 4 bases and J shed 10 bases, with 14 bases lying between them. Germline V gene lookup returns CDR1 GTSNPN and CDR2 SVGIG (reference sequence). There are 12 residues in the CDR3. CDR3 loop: CAWNLVRGEQFF. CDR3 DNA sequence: TGTGCCTGGAATCTAGTGCGAGGCGAGCAGTTCTTC.

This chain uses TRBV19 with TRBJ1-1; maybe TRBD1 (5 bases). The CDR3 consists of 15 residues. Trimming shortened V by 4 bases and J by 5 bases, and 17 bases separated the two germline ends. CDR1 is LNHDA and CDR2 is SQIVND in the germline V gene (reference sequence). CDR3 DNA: TGTGCCAGTAGTAGGCTAGGGGAATTGGGGACTGAAGCTTTCTTT. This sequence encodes CASSRLGELGTEAFF.

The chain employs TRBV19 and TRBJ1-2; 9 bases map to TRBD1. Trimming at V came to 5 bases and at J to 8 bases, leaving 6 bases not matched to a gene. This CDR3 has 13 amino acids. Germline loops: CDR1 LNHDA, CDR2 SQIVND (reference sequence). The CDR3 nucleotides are TGTGCCAGTAGTGATACAGGGGGCGGAGGCTACACCTTC. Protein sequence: CASSDTGGGGYTF. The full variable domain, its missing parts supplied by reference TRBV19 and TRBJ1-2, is DGGITQSPKYLFRKEGQNVTLSCEQNLNHDAMYWYRQDPGQGLRLIYYSQIVNDFQKGDIAEGYSVSREKKESFPLTVTSAQKNPTAFYLCASSDTGGGGYTFGSGTRLTVV.

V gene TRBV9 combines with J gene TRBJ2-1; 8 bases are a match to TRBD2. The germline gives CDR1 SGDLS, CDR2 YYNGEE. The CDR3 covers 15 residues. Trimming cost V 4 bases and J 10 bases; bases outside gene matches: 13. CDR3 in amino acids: CASSPQAGAPSEQFF. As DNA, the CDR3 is TGTGCCAGCAGCCCACAAGCGGGAGCCCCTTCCGAGCAGTTCTTC.

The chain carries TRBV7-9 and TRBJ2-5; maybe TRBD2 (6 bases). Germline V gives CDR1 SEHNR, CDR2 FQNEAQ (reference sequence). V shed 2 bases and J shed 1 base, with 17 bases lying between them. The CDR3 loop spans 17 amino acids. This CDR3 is CASSLSGVSPVQETQYF. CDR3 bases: TGTGCCAGCAGCTTATCGGGAGTGAGCCCCGTCCAAGAGACCCAGTACTTC.

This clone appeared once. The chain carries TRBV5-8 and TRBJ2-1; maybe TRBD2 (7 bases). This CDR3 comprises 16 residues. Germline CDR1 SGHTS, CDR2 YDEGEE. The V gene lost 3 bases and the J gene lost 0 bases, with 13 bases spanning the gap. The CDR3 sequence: CASSSVGGASYNEQFF. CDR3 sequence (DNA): TGTGCCAGCAGCTCCGTAGGGGGGGCCTCCTACAATGAGCAGTTCTTC.

CDR3 sequence (DNA): TGTGCCACTGGACAGGGGGTTAATCAAGAGACCCAGTACTTC. Amino acids: CATGQGVNQETQYF. The rearrangement uses TRBV10-3 and TRBJ2-5; 10 bases are shared with TRBD1. This CDR3 is 14 amino acids long. With 10 bases clipped from V and 2 bases from J, the junction kept 7 bases outside the gene matches. Germline loops: CDR1 ENHRY, CDR2 SYGVKD.

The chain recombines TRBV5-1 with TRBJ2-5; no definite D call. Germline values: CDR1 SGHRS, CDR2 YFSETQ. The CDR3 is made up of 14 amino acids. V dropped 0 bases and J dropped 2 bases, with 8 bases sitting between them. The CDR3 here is CASSLVQVQETQYF. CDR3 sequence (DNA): TGCGCCAGCAGCTTGGTCCAGGTACAAGAGACCCAGTACTTC.

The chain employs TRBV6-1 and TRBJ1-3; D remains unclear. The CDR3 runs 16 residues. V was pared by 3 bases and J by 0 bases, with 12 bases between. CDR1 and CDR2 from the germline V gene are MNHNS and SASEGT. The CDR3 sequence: CASSESRSSSGNTIYF. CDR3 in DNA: TGTGCCAGCAGTGAGTCCAGATCAAGCTCTGGAAACACCATATATTTT.

The DNA of the CDR3 is TGTGCCAGCAGCTCCCGGGGGGACCACACAGATACGCAGTATTTT. As protein: CASSSRGDHTDTQYF. The V and J genes are TRBV11-2 and TRBJ2-3; TRBD2 matches 7 bases. CDR1 is SGHAT, CDR2 FQNNGV, per germline. The CDR3 runs 15 residues. V shed 4 bases and J 2 bases; nucleotides not matched to a gene: 6.

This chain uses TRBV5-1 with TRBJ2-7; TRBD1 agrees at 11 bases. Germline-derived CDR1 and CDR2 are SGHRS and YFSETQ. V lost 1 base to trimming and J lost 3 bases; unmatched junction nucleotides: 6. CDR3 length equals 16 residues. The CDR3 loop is CASSLLPGQGVYEQYF. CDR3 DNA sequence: TGCGCCAGCAGCTTGCTCCCGGGACAGGGGGTCTACGAGCAGTACTTC.

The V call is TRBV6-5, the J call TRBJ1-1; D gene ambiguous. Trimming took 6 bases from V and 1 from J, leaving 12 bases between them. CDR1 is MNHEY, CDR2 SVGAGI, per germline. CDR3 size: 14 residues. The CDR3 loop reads CASRTNRENTEAFF. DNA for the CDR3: TGTGCCAGCAGAACTAACCGGGAGAACACTGAAGCTTTCTTT.

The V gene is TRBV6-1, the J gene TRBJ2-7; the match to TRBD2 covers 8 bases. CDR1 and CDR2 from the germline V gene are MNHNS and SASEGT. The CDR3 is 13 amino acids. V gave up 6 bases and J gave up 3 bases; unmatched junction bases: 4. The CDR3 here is CASRTSEIYEQYF. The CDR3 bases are TGTGCCAGCAGGACTAGCGAGATCTACGAGCAGTACTTC.

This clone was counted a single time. CDR3 protein: CASSLKTAGVDEQFF. DNA of the CDR3: TGTGCCAGCAGCTTAAAGACGGCCGGGGTCGATGAGCAGTTCTTC. The V call is TRBV7-3, the J call TRBJ2-1; a possible D gene is TRBD2 (5 bases). The V end was cut by 1 base, the J end by 8 bases, with 15 bases between. The germline gives CDR1 SGHTA, CDR2 FQGTGA. CDR3 length: 15 residues.

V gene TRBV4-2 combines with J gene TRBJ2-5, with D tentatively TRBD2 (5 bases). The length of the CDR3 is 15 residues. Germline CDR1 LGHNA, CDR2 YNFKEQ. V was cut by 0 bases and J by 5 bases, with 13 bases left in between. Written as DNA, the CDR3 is TGTGCCAGCAGCCAAGATAGGAATAGCGTTGAGACCCAGTACTTC. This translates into CASSQDRNSVETQYF.

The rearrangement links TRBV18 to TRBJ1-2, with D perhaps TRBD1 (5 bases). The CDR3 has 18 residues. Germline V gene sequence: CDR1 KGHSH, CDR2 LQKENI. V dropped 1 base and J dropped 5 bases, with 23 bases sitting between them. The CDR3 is CASSPLDNPHSNQYGYTF. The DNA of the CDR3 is TGTGCCAGCTCACCACTGGACAATCCCCATAGTAATCAATATGGCTACACCTTC.

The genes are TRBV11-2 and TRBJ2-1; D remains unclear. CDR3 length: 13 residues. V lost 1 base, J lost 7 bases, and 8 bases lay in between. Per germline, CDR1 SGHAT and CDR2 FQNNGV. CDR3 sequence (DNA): TGTGCCAGCAGCTTAGTAGGCAGGAATGAGCAGTTCTTC. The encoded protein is CASSLVGRNEQFF.